This is a list of T cell receptor beta chains from one sample in a study of cytomegalovirus exposure and HLA in healthy donors. The table came from immunoSEQ multiplex PCR; TCRdb's copy has only in-frame clones and leaves some out. The top ten clones hold around 10% of a sample with approximately 75,000 clones, about 74% of them seen once. The material sequenced was PBMCs. The receptors come from a woman aged 55-75 years in good health and CMV-seropositive. The CDR3 runs from the conserved cysteine through the conserved F or W. The D gene is left open where the match is weak. Not every row has a clone size; where given, it reads once, few, many or a size class.

V gene,D gene,CDR3 length,J gene,clone size,CDR3 DNA,CDR3 protein
TRBV5-1,-,14,TRBJ1-1,few,TGCGCCAGCAGCCCACAGGGTGTAAACACTGAAGCTTTCTTT,CASSPQGVNTEAFF
TRBV10-3,-,14,TRBJ1-3,-,TGTGCCACCCGGACAGACTCCTCTGGAAACACCATATATTTT,CATRTDSSGNTIYF
TRBV5-1,TRBD1,14,TRBJ2-2,-,TGCGCCAGCACCAGAGACAGGGGCGCCGGGGAGCTGTTTTTT,CASTRDRGAGELFF
TRBV5-1,TRBD1,15,TRBJ1-4,few,TGCGCCAGCAGCTCCTGGACAGGGTCTGATGAAAAACTGTTTTTT,CASSSWTGSDEKLFF
TRBV27,TRBD2,13,TRBJ2-7,-,TGTGCCAGCAGACTAGCGGGAGGCTACGAGCAGTACTTC,CASRLAGGYEQYF
TRBV27,TRBD1,15,TRBJ1-1,few,TGTGCCAGCAGTCCGTCCGGGACAGGCGGGACTGAAGCTTTCTTT,CASSPSGTGGTEAFF
TRBV18,-,14,TRBJ1-3,-,TGTGCCAGCTCACCAGGGCAGGCTGGAAACACCATATATTTT,CASSPGQAGNTIYF
TRBV2,-,17,TRBJ2-1,-,TGTGCCAGCACCCCCCTGGTGGGCCAGAGGGTCTACAATGAGCAGTTCTTC,CASTPLVGQRVYNEQFF
TRBV4-2,TRBD1,20,TRBJ2-6,-,TGTGCCAGCAGCCACCGCTACGGGACAGGAGGAAACTCTGGGGCCAACGTCCTGACTTTC,CASSHRYGTGGNSGANVLTF
TRBV29-1,-,15,TRBJ2-3,once,TGCAGCGTTCTAGGGATAGCGGCTAGCACAGATACGCAGTATTTT,CSVLGIAASTDTQYF
TRBV5-1,-,17,TRBJ1-1,-,TGCGCCAGCAGCTCCCGACCTACAGGGACGGTGGACACTGAAGCTTTCTTT,CASSSRPTGTVDTEAFF
TRBV6-5,-,16,TRBJ1-1,-,TGTGCCAGCAGTTACTCGAACGTGGCGGGGGGAACTGAAGCTTTCTTT,CASSYSNVAGGTEAFF
TRBV7-2,-,15,TRBJ2-7,-,TGTGCCAGCAGCTGGGGACACCCGAGCTCCTACGAGCAGTACTTC,CASSWGHPSSYEQYF
TRBV30,-,13,TRBJ2-1,-,TGTGCCTGGAGTACTACTAGGTACAATGAGCAGTTCTTC,CAWSTTRYNEQFF
TRBV30,-,14,TRBJ1-6,-,TGTGCCTGGAGTGTAAAACAAAAAGATTCACCCCTCCACTTT,CAWSVKQKDSPLHF
TRBV5-1,TRBD1,16,TRBJ1-1,-,TGCGCCAGCAGACCGGGACAGGGTATTTTAAACACTGAAGCTTTCTTT,CASRPGQGILNTEAFF
TRBV10-3,-,12,TRBJ1-1,-,TGTGCCATCAGTGACAGGGGCACTGAAGCTTTCTTT,CAISDRGTEAFF
TRBV7-3,TRBD2,13,TRBJ2-1,-,TGTGCCAGCAGGGCGACTAGCGGCAATGAGCAGTTCTTC,CASRATSGNEQFF
TRBV6-5,TRBD1,14,TRBJ2-2,-,TGTGCCAGCAGTTTCCAGGGGGCCCACGGGGAGCTGTTTTTT,CASSFQGAHGELFF
TRBV6-4,TRBD2,14,TRBJ2-1,-,TGTGCCAGCAGTGTGAGCGGGAGAACCTATGAGCAGTTCTTC,CASSVSGRTYEQFF
TRBV7-9,-,12,TRBJ2-7,-,TGTGCCAGCAGCCGGGACGGGGGCGAGCAGTACTTC,CASSRDGGEQYF
TRBV9,-,14,TRBJ1-4,-,TGTGCCAGCAGCCCCCGACAGAATAATCAAAAACTGTTTTTT,CASSPRQNNQKLFF